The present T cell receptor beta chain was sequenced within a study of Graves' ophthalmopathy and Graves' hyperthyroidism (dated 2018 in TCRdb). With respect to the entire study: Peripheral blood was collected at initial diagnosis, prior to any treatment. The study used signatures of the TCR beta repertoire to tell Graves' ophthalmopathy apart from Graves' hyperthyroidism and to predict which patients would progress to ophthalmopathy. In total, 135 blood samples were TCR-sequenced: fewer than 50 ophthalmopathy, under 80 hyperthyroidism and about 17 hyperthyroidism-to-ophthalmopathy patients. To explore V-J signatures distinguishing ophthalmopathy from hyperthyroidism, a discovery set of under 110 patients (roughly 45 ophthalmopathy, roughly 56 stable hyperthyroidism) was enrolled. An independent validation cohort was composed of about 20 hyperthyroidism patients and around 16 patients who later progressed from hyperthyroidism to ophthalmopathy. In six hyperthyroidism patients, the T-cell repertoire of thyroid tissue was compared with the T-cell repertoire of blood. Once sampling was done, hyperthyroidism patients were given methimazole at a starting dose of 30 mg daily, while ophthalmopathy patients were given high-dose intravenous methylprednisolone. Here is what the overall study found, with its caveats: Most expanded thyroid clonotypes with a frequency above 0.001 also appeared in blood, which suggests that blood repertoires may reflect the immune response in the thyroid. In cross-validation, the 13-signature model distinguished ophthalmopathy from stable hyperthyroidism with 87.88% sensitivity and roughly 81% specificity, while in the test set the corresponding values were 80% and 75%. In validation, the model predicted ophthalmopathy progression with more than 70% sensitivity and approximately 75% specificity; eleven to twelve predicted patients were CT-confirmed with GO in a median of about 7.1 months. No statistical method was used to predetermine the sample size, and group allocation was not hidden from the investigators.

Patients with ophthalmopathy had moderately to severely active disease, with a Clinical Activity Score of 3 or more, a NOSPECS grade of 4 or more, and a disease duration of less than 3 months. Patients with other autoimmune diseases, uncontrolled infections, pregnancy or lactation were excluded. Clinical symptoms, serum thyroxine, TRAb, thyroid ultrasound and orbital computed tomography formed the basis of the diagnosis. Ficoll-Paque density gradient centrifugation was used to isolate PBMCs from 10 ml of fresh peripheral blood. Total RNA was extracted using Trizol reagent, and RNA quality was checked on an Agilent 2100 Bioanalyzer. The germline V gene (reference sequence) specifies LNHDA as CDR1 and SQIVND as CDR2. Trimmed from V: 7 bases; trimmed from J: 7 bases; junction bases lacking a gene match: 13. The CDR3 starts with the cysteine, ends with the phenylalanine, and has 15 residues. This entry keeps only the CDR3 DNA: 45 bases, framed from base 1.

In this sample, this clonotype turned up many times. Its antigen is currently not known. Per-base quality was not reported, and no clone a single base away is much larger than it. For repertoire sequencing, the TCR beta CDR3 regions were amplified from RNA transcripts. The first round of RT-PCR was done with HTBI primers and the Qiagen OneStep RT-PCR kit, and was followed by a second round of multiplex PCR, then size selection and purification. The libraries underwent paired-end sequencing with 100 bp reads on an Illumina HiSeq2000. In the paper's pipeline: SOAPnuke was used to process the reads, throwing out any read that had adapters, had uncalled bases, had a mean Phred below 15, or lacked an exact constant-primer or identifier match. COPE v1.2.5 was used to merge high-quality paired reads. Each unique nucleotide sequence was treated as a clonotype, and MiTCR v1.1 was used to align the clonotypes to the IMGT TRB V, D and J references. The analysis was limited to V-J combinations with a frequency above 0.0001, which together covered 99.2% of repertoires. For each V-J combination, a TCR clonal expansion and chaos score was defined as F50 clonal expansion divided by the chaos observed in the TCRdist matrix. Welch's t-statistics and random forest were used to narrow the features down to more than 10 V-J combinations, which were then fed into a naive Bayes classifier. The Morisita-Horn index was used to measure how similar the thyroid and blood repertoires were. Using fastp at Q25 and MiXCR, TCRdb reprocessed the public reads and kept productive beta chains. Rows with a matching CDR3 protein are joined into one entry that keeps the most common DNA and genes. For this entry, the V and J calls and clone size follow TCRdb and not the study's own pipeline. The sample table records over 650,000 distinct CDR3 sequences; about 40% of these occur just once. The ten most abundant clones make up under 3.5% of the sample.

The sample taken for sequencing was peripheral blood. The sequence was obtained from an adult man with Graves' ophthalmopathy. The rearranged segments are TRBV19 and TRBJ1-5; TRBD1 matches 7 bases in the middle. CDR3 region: CASTHQDRAKQPQHF. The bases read TGTGCCAGTACCCACCAAGACAGGGCAAAGCAGCCCCAGCATTTT.